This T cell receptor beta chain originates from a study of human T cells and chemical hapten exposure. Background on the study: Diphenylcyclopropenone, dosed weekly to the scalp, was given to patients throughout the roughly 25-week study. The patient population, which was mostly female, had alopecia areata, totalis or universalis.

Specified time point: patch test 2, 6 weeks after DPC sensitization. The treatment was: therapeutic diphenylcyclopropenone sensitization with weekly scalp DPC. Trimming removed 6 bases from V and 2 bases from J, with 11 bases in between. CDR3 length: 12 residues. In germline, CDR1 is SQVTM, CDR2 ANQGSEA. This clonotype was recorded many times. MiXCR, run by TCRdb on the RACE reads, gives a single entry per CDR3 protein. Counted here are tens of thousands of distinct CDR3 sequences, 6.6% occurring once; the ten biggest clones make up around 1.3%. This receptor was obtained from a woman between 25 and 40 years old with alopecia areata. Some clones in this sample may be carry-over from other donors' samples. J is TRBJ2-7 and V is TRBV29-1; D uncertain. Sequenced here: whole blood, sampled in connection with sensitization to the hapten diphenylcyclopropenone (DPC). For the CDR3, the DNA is TGCAGCGTCACGACATATACCTACGAGCAGTACTTC. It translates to CSVTTYTYEQYF.